The subject of this entry is one TCR beta chain. Its target is not known. Extracted RNA was reverse transcribed, and the resulting cDNA served as sequencing template. Clones were sequenced by immunoSEQ multiplex PCR, and TCRdb holds only the in-frame ones, with some missing. The sample holds around 200,000 clones, roughly 61% seen once. The record originates from a study of CD8+ T cells in alopecia areata. Overall study: The duration of tofacitinib was 6 to 18 months, with 6 months off drug afterward.

The treatment was: oral pan-JAK inhibitor, 5-10 mg twice daily. Samples from alopecia areata patients were lesional scalp punch biopsies and peripheral blood. Study-wide results and limits: Amid tofacitinib therapy, many expanded lesional clones stayed present in scalp and blood. Scalp clonality decreased significantly with tofacitinib, and so did expanded CD8+ clones among the top 100.

The CDR3 spans 15 residues. The germline gives CDR1 SNHLY, CDR2 FYNNEI. V lost 1 base and J 6 bases, leaving 13 bases between the germline ends. The source of this sequence is a human donor with alopecia areata. This specimen was CD8+ T cells sorted from blood, taken at week 24, from a patient treated with tofacitinib. The chain joins TRBV2 to TRBJ1-5; a weak D match, TRBD1 (6 bases). This chain's CDR3 is CASSEDGGRGQPQHF. CDR3 nucleotide sequence: TGTGCCAGCAGTGAAGACGGGGGGCGAGGTCAGCCCCAGCATTTT.